This passage covers 25 T cell receptor beta chains from one sample sequenced in a study of identical twins. TCRdb redid the calling of the 5' RACE reads with MiXCR, one entry per CDR3 protein. The table has about 500,000 distinct CDR3 sequences, more than 13% seen once. In addition, the sample was reused for a study of yellow fever vaccine responses in identical twins.

Source material: CD4+ T cells sorted from blood. These TCRs come from a woman between 18 and 29 years old in good health.

A few counts support this clonotype. CDR3 amino acids: CASTGRGRSGTQYF. In DNA, the CDR3 is TGTGCCAGCACGGGAAGAGGGAGATCAGGGACCCAGTACTTC. The chain couples TRBV6-1 to TRBJ2-5; D is possibly TRBD2 (5 bases). This CDR3 comprises 14 residues. V lost 7 bases, J lost 7 bases, and 19 bases lay in between. Per the germline V gene, CDR1 is MNHNS and CDR2 is SASEGT.

This chain links TRBV7-9 with TRBJ1-1; D might be TRBD1 (5 bases). The CDR3 is 13 amino acids. The V end was cut by 5 bases, the J end by 10 bases, with 17 bases between. Per the germline V gene, CDR1 is SEHNR and CDR2 is FQNEAQ (reference sequence). CDR3 in DNA: TGTGCCAGCAGCCCGAAACTGGGGGTGGGAGCTTTCTTT. It yields the protein CASSPKLGVGAFF.

This clonotype was observed a few times. This chain joins TRBV27 and TRBJ2-2; D remains ambiguous. Germline V CDR1 and CDR2: MNHEY, SMNVEV (reference sequence). Trimming left V 2 bases short and J 0 bases short, with 10 bases between. The CDR3 is made up of 16 amino acids. For the CDR3, the DNA is TGTGCCAGCAGTTTAGCCCGTCCCTCGAACACCGGGGAGCTGTTTTTT. Its protein product is CASSLARPSNTGELFF.

This chain joins TRBV7-2 and TRBJ2-7; possible D gene TRBD2, 6 bases. The CDR3 extends over 16 amino acids. V was shortened by 5 bases and J by 5 bases, with 22 bases between the two germline ends. The V gene's germline CDR1 is SGHTA and CDR2 FQGNSA. The CDR3: CASSQVAARAANEQYF. The CDR3 DNA reads TGTGCCAGCAGCCAAGTAGCGGCCCGGGCGGCAAACGAGCAGTACTTC.

This clonotype turned up a few times. The CDR3: CASSMGHRDTQYF. DNA for the CDR3: TGTGCCAGCAGTATGGGACACAGAGATACGCAGTATTTT. V gene TRBV6-1 combines with J gene TRBJ2-3; D perhaps matches TRBD1 (6 bases). Germline values: CDR1 MNHNS, CDR2 SASEGT. The ends were cut back, 5 bases at V and 5 bases at J, with 11 bases in the middle. CDR3 length: 13 amino acids.

This sequence joins TRBV28 and TRBJ1-2; D possibly corresponds to TRBD1 (6 bases). Trimming cost V 6 bases and J 5 bases, with 19 bases left between them. Germline V gives CDR1 MDHEN, CDR2 SYDVKM. The CDR3 extends over 15 amino acids. In nucleotides, the CDR3 is TGTGCCAGCAGGGACCCGGGAGGACAGAGATATGGCTACACCTTC. Translated, it gives CASRDPGGQRYGYTF.

This chain joins TRBV5-1 and TRBJ2-4, with 11 bases aligning to TRBD1. The germline V gene encodes CDR1 SGHRS and CDR2 YFSETQ. V lost 4 bases to trimming and J lost 8 bases; unmatched junction nucleotides: 11. The CDR3 is made up of 16 amino acids. The CDR3 reads CASSPRSGTGGDIQYF. DNA for the CDR3: TGCGCCAGCAGCCCTAGATCCGGGACAGGGGGTGACATTCAGTACTTC.

This clonotype was recorded at least ten times. The chain employs TRBV6-2 or TRBV6-3 and TRBJ1-1; the match to TRBD1 covers 7 bases. CDR3 size: 15 residues. Looked up from germline, CDR1 is MNHEY and CDR2 is SVGEGT. After removal of 6 bases from V and 6 bases from J, the junction contained 13 bases not matched to a gene. The CDR3 is CASSRAGGGMSEAFF. Written as DNA, the CDR3 is TGTGCCAGCAGCCGAGCAGGGGGAGGTATGTCTGAAGCTTTCTTT.

Ten or more counts support this clonotype. The J gene is TRBJ2-2, the V gene TRBV3-1; no clear D gene. The CDR3 has 14 residues. Looked up from germline, CDR1 is LGHDT and CDR2 is YNNKEL (reference sequence). V lost 1 base and J lost 1, with 4 bases in between. Here the CDR3 DNA reads TGTGCCAGCAGCCAAGTCAGGAACACCGGGGAGCTGTTTTTT. It is translated as CASSQVRNTGELFF.

This clonotype was observed many times. V usage is TRBV11-2 and J usage is TRBJ2-3; 13 nucleotides agree with TRBD2. This CDR3 contains 19 residues. V shed 3 bases, J shed 1 base, and the junction held 10 bases outside the gene matches. Germline CDR1 and CDR2: SGHAT and FQNNGV. CDR3 bases: TGTGCCAGCAGCTTGAAGCCTGGACTAGCGGGAGTGCGCACAGATACGCAGTATTTT. Translation gives CASSLKPGLAGVRTDTQYF.

Here the CDR3 DNA reads TGCAGCGTTGCGCAGGGTGGCTACACCTTC. Encoded protein: CSVAQGGYTF. V gene TRBV29-1 combines with J gene TRBJ1-2, with D possibly matching TRBD1 (5 bases). The CDR3 spans 10 residues. V gave up 4 bases and J gave up 7 bases, with 7 bases separating them. Germline CDR1 and CDR2: SQVTM and ANQGSEA.

This clonotype was detected ten times or more. The chain carries TRBV20-1 and TRBJ1-4; 7 bases map to TRBD1. The CDR3 spans 13 residues. Germline V gene sequence: CDR1 DFQATT, CDR2 SNEGSKA (reference sequence). With 5 bases clipped from V and 7 bases from J, the junction kept 7 bases outside the gene matches. The CDR3 DNA reads as TGCAGTGCTTACAGGGGAAAGGGTGAAAAACTGTTTTTT. The encoded protein is CSAYRGKGEKLFF.

The rearrangement uses TRBV12-3 or TRBV12-4 and TRBJ1-3; 9 nucleotides agree with TRBD1. The CDR3 loop spans 15 amino acids. V lost 5 bases and J lost 4; bases outside the gene matches: 6. The CDR3 spells CASSATGGYGNTIYF. CDR3 in DNA: TGTGCCAGCAGTGCCACAGGGGGCTACGGAAACACCATATATTTT.

The J gene is TRBJ2-7, the V gene TRBV28; the D gene is possibly TRBD2 (7 bases). Trimming removed 7 bases at V and 5 bases at J, with 24 bases between. There are 16 residues in the CDR3. Germline CDR1 and CDR2: MDHEN and SYDVKM. Here the CDR3 reads CASIGLLGGGVDEQYF. As DNA, the CDR3 is TGTGCCAGCATAGGCCTCTTGGGGGGGGGCGTCGACGAGCAGTACTTC.

This clonotype turned up a few times. This chain uses TRBV29-1 with TRBJ2-2; maybe TRBD2 (6 bases). The CDR3 totals 15 residues. V lost 4 bases to trimming and J lost 5 bases, with 17 bases between them. CDR1 is SQVTM, CDR2 ANQGSEA, per germline. CDR3 sequence: CSVVSGPVGTGELFF. CDR3 DNA sequence: TGCAGCGTTGTGAGCGGGCCCGTGGGGACCGGGGAGCTGTTTTTT.

The gene calls are TRBV6-2 or TRBV6-3 and TRBJ2-7; D remains unclear. CDR1 and CDR2 from the germline V gene are MNHEY and SVGEGT. The CDR3 spans 11 residues. V gave up 2 bases and J gave up 5 bases, with 4 bases separating them. DNA of the CDR3: TGTGCCAGCAGTTACCCCGACGAGCAGTACTTC. Translating gives CASSYPDEQYF.

This chain connects TRBV2 to TRBJ1-1; D is unclear. Germline CDR1 and CDR2: SNHLY and FYNNEI. The germline V and J ends were trimmed by 4 bases and 6 bases, with 12 bases remaining between them. The CDR3 has 13 amino acids. This CDR3 is CASSVLRSAEAFF. The CDR3 DNA reads TGTGCCAGCAGTGTTCTAAGAAGCGCTGAAGCTTTCTTT.

This clonotype was observed a handful of times. The V call is TRBV5-5, the J call TRBJ1-2; weak D call: TRBD1 (6 bases). CDR1 and CDR2 (germline): SGHKS, YYEKEE (reference sequence). V lost 4 bases to trimming and J lost 8 bases, with 15 bases between them. The CDR3 loop spans 13 amino acids. CDR3 nucleotides: TGTGCCAGCAGCCCGACGACAGGAATCGGCTACACCTTC. Encoded protein: CASSPTTGIGYTF.

This clonotype has a handful of counts. V is TRBV6-1 and J is TRBJ2-2; D may be TRBD1 or TRBD2 (5 bases each). Germline values: CDR1 MNHNS, CDR2 SASEGT. The CDR3 has 15 amino acids. Trimming cost V 4 bases and J 6 bases, with 15 bases left between them. CDR3 nucleotides: TGTGCCAGCAGTGCCGGGACCAAGACTTCCGGGGAGCTGTTTTTT. Protein: CASSAGTKTSGELFF.

This clonotype was seen only a few times. The J gene is TRBJ2-1, the V gene TRBV6-1, with 11 bases that match TRBD2. Per the germline V gene, CDR1 is MNHNS and CDR2 is SASEGT. This CDR3 region has 16 residues. Trimming at V came to 6 bases and at J to 8 bases, leaving 12 bases not matched to a gene. The CDR3 region has the DNA TGTGCCAGCAGCCGGGAGGGACTAGCGGTTCAGGATGAGCAGTTCTTC. Residues: CASSREGLAVQDEQFF.

The chain employs TRBV7-2 and TRBJ2-6, with TRBD1 as a possible D gene (7 bases). V was shortened by 5 bases and J by 3 bases, with 11 bases between the two germline ends. The CDR3 totals 15 residues. CDR1 is SGHTA, CDR2 FQGNSA, per germline. The CDR3 protein is CASSQGGGGANVLTF. As DNA, the CDR3 is TGTGCCAGCAGCCAGGGGGGCGGTGGGGCCAACGTCCTGACTTTC. Full variable domain (rest looked up from reference TRBV7-2 and TRBJ2-6): GAGVSQSPSNKVTEKGKDVELRCDPISGHTALYWYRQSLGQGLEFLIYFQGNSAPDKSGLPSDRFSAERTGGSVSTLTIQRTQQEDSAVYLCASSQGGGGANVLTFGAGSRLTVL.

The chain uses TRBV28 and TRBJ2-1; D is ambiguous. Germline V gives CDR1 MDHEN, CDR2 SYDVKM. This CDR3 has 15 residues. Trimming shortened V by 3 bases and J by 6 bases, and 15 bases separated the two germline ends. CDR3 sequence reads: CASSFSYLLGNEQFF. CDR3 coding DNA: TGTGCCAGCAGTTTCTCGTATTTACTCGGCAATGAGCAGTTCTTC.

This clonotype has more than one count but fewer than ten. This chain uses TRBV25-1 with TRBJ2-1; no reliable D call. CDR3 size: 13 residues. The germline V gene encodes CDR1 MGHDK and CDR2 SYGVNS. V shed 2 bases and J shed 7 bases, with 9 bases lying between them. CDR3: CASSEGGRNEQFF. In DNA form, the CDR3 reads TGTGCCAGCAGTGAAGGCGGCAGGAATGAGCAGTTCTTC.

This clonotype was detected a few times. J is TRBJ2-5 and V is TRBV27; tentative D call: TRBD1 (5 bases). This CDR3 is 14 amino acids long. V was clipped by 6 bases and J by 8 bases, with 19 bases between them. Germline assignment: CDR1 MNHEY and CDR2 SMNVEV (reference sequence). The CDR3 sequence is CASSSTHYQGTQYF. DNA for the CDR3: TGTGCCAGCAGCTCCACCCACTATCAGGGAACCCAGTACTTC.

The chain combines TRBV5-1 with TRBJ2-5; no definite D call. The V end lost 0 bases, the J end lost 8 bases, and 17 bases lay between the germline ends. Germline-derived CDR1 and CDR2 are SGHRS and YFSETQ. CDR3 size: 15 residues. The CDR3 DNA reads as TGCGCCAGCAGCTTGGAAAGGGCCGGCGGTGGCACCCAGTACTTC. Its protein is CASSLERAGGGTQYF.